This T cell receptor beta chain was sequenced in a study of T cells in Graves' hyperthyroidism and ophthalmopathy (dated by TCRdb to about 2019). In the study overall: Peripheral blood samples were taken at initial diagnosis, before any treatment was given. TCR V-J signatures able to tell the groups apart were searched for in a discovery cohort of 100 patients, of whom 43 had Graves' ophthalmopathy and about 60 had stable Graves' hyperthyroidism. In addition, the study compared T-cell repertoires in thyroid tissue and in blood from roughly 6 Graves' hyperthyroidism patients. The roughly 100 discovery patients were randomly divided into training and test sets at a 7:3 ratio. After sampling, hyperthyroidism patients received methimazole starting at 30 mg daily, and ophthalmopathy patients received high-dose intravenous methylprednisolone. TCR Vbeta CDR3 sequencing of 140 or so peripheral blood samples (over 40 ophthalmopathy, about 80 hyperthyroidism and roughly 17 progressor patients) is reported in the paper. An independent validation cohort of around 19 hyperthyroidism patients and approximately 15 patients who later progressed to ophthalmopathy tested prospective prediction of ophthalmopathy.

The CDR3 numbers 13 residues from cysteine through phenylalanine. The entry retains the CDR3 DNA only, 39 bases that are in frame from base 1. Looking up the germline V gene yields CDR1 SGHRS and CDR2 YFSETQ. The V end loses 2 bases and the J end loses 1 base, and a stretch of 6 bases separates them. Stable Graves' hyperthyroidism was defined as the absence of progression to ophthalmopathy over 18 months of follow-up. Hyperthyroidism patients were newly diagnosed, had a disease duration of under 2 months, and were aged 18 to 65 years. The study excluded patients with uncontrolled infections, other autoimmune diseases, pregnancy or lactation. Diagnoses were established on the basis of clinical symptoms, serum thyroxine and TRAb, thyroid ultrasound, and orbital computed tomography. PBMCs were isolated from approximately 10 ml of fresh peripheral blood by Ficoll-Paque density gradient centrifugation. Total RNA was extracted using Trizol reagent, and RNA quality was assessed on an Agilent 2100 Bioanalyzer.

The TCR beta CDR3 regions were amplified from the RNA transcripts. For the first round of RT-PCR on the TCR CDR3, the HTBI primer set was used together with the Qiagen OneStep RT-PCR kit. The libraries were constructed in a second round of multiplex PCR and then size-selected and purified. The libraries were sequenced on an Illumina HiSeq2000 using paired-end 100 bp reads. Per the authors' processing: Raw data were processed with SOAPnuke, discarding reads with adapters, uncalled bases, mean Phred below 15, or no exact constant-primer or identifier match. COPE v1.2.5 was used to merge the high-quality paired reads, and each unique nucleotide sequence was defined as a clonotype. MiTCR v1.1 was used to align clonotypes to the IMGT TRBV, TRBD and TRBJ reference segments. Analysis was restricted to V-J combinations with a frequency above 0.0001, which covered just over 98% of repertoires. A TCS score was defined as the ratio of F50 (clonal expansion) to E x V (chaos), with BLOSUM62-based TCRdist applied between CDR3 peptides within each V-J. Welch's t-statistics and random forest reduced approximately 520 V-J features to 13, which were used in a naive Bayes classifier (R e1071). TCRdb redid the processing of the public reads, applying fastp at Q25 and MiXCR, and retained in-frame beta chains. Entries are consolidated by CDR3 protein sequence, retaining the most common genes and DNA. For this entry, the V and J calls and clone size follow TCRdb and not the study's own pipeline. The sample table shows around 620,000 distinct CDR3 sequences, and about a sixth are seen once. The ten largest clones add up to 3.8% of the sample.

At least ten counts were recorded for this clonotype. The antigen this receptor binds is unknown. Base qualities were left out, and no much larger clone turns up one base away. General findings and caveats noted by the study authors: During validation, the model predicted progression to ophthalmopathy a median of about 6.3 months ahead of onset, with approximately 71% sensitivity and less than 85% specificity. Most expanded thyroid clonotypes (frequency above 0.001) were also found in blood, which suggests that blood repertoires may mirror thyroid immune responses. Ophthalmopathy was separated from stable hyperthyroidism by a 13 V-J signature model, with 87.88% sensitivity and about 81% specificity obtained in cross-validation and 80%/75% obtained in testing. No statistical method was used to fix the sample size in advance, and group allocation was not hidden from the investigators.

Sequences were obtained from blood. The source of this sequence is a woman in her thirties with Graves' hyperthyroidism. The chain couples TRBV5-1 to TRBJ1-1, with a weak D call of TRBD1 (5 bases match). Read as DNA, the sequence is TGCGCCAGCAGCTTCGGGACGAACACTGAAGCTTTCTTT. Translated, this gives CASSFGTNTEAFF.